This T cell receptor (beta chain) originates from a study of T cell responses to AZD1222 COVID-19 vaccine. Looking at the study overall: The study pooled second doses at about 4 or about 12 weeks.

Notes on the study in general: After two AZD1222 doses, spike-specific TCR breadth and depth rose versus day 0.

The CDR3 sequence is 14 residues long. The germline V gene encodes CDR1 MDHEN and CDR2 SYDVKM. V lost 5 bases and J 4 bases, leaving 14 bases between the germline ends. TCRdb's copy holds only in-frame clones and misses some; the assay was immunoSEQ multiplex PCR. Of about 110,000 clones in the sample, roughly 84% were seen once. Worth noting for this clone: Its antigen is unknown.

The chain links TRBV28 to TRBJ1-2; possibly TRBD1 for D (5 bases). The source is an adult in good health. The sample here was peripheral blood, taken on day 0 of AZD1222 vaccination. For the CDR3, the DNA is TGTGCCAGCAGTCCTGGAGACAGTTCCTATGGCTACACCTTC. Translated: CASSPGDSSYGYTF.